This T cell receptor beta chain was identified during a study of PD-1 blockade in classical Hodgkin lymphoma. Whole-study results and caveats: Reports described newly diagnosed patients as having lower baseline TCR diversity than healthy donors.

This clone showed up just once. The antigen remains unidentified. Every patient relapsed after autologous stem cell transplantation, and brentuximab vedotin exposure varied. Profiled with immunoSEQ multiplex PCR; TCRdb holds only in-frame clones, not every one. Among some 13,000 clones, about 80% were seen once, and the ten largest hold 4.1%. The germline CDR1 and CDR2 sequences are SGHDT and YYEEEE. The CDR3 runs to 13 residues. V lost 2 bases and J 2 bases, leaving 7 bases between the germline ends. The genes are TRBV5-6 and TRBJ2-5, with a weak D call TRBD2 (5 bases). The sequences come from peripheral blood mononuclear cells (PBMCs), collected at baseline. The clonotype originates from a human donor with classical Hodgkin lymphoma. The CDR3: CASSFDYQETQYF. CDR3 nucleotides: TGTGCCAGCAGCTTCGACTATCAAGAGACCCAGTACTTC.